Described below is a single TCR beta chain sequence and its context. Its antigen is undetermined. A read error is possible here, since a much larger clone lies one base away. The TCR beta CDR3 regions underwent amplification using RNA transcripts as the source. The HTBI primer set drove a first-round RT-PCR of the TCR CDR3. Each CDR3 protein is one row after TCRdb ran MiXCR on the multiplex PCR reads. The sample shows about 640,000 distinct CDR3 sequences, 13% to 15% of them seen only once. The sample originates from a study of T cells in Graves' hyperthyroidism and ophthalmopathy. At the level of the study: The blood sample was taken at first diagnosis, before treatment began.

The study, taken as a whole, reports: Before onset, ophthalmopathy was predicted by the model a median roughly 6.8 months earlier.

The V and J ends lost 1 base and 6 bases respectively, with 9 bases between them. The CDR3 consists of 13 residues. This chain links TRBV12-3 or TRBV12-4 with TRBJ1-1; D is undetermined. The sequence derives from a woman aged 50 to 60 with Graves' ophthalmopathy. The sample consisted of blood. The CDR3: CASSLDSAPEAFF. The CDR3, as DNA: TGTGCCAGCAGTTTAGACTCTGCCCCTGAAGCTTTCTTT.